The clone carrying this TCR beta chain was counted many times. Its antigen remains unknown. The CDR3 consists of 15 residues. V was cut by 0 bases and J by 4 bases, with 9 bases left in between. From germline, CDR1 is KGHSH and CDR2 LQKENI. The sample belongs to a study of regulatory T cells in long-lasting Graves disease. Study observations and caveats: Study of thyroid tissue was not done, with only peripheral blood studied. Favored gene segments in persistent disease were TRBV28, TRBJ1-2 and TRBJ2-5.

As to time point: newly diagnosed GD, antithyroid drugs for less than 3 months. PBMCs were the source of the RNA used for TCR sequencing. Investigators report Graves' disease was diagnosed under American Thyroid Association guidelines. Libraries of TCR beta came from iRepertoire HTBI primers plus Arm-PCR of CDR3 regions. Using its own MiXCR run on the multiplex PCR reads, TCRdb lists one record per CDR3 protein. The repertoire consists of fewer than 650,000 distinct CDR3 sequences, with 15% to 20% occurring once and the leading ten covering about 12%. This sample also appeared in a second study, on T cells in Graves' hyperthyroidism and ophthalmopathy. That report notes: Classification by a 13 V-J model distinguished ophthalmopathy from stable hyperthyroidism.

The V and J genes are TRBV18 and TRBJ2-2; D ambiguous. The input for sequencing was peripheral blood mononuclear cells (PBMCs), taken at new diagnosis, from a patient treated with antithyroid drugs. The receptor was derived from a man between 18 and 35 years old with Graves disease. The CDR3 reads CASSPPTVGTGELFF. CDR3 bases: TGTGCCAGCTCACCACCAACCGTAGGCACCGGGGAGCTGTTTTTT.